Each of the 4 T cell receptor beta chains below was sequenced from the same sample in a study of T cells in Graves' hyperthyroidism and ophthalmopathy (dated by TCRdb to the late 2010s). Library preparation used multiplex PCR. The sequencer listed for this sample is Illumina HiSeq 2000. The TCR beta CDR3 regions were amplified from the RNA transcripts. The TCR CDR3 was subjected to a first round of RT-PCR using the HTBI primer set and the Qiagen OneStep RT-PCR kit. TCRdb applied fastp at Q25 and MiXCR to the public reads, then kept only in-frame beta chains. Rows with a matching CDR3 protein are joined into one entry that keeps the most common DNA and genes. For this sample there are about 350,000 distinct CDR3 sequences; around 13% appear just once. Of the sample, approximately 25% falls within the top ten clones. The specimen sequenced was blood. The receptors originated from a woman aged 30 to 39 with Graves' hyperthyroidism.

This clonotype was picked up many times. The rearrangement links TRBV6-1 to TRBJ2-2, with 14 bases aligning to TRBD2. Germline CDR1 and CDR2: MNHNS and SASEGT. After removal of 4 bases from V and 0 bases from J, the junction contained 7 bases not matched to a gene. This CDR3 contains 19 residues. For the CDR3, the DNA is TGTGCCAGCAGTGGCCGGACTAGCGGGAGGACCGCGAACACCGGGGAGCTGTTTTTT. Its translation is CASSGRTSGRTANTGELFF.

Many counts were recorded for this clonotype. V and J are TRBV9 and TRBJ2-3, with 8 nucleotides matching TRBD2. Trimming at V came to 4 bases and at J to 2 bases, leaving 6 bases not matched to a gene. Germline V gene lookup returns CDR1 SGDLS and CDR2 YYNGEE. The CDR3 has 15 residues. Here the CDR3 DNA reads TGTGCCAGCAGCCCGTCGGGGGGGGACACAGATACGCAGTATTTT. It encodes CASSPSGGDTDTQYF.

On this clonotype itself: Compared with germline, one end of the junction differs, possibly owing to a read error. CDR3 sequence reads: CACSHRLALGTSGSKDNEQFF. CDR3 nucleotides: TGTGCCTGCAGCCATCGTTTGGCGCTAGGGACTAGCGGGAGTAAGGACAATGAGCAGTTCTTC. The chain joins TRBV7-2 to TRBJ2-1; 14 nucleotides line up with TRBD2. This CDR3 contains 21 residues. Looked up from germline, CDR1 is SGHTA and CDR2 is FQGNSA.

This chain uses TRBV7-2 with TRBJ2-1, with TRBD2 identical over 10 bases. Germline trimming cut 1 base from V and 9 bases from J; bases unmatched to any gene: 9. The CDR3 contains 16 residues. Germline values: CDR1 SGHTA, CDR2 FQGNSA. Here the CDR3 DNA reads TGTGCCAGCAGCTTAGATGCCGCTAGCGGGAGTCTTGAGCAGTTCTTC. It specifies CASSLDAASGSLEQFF.